The source of this T cell receptor (beta chain) is a study of OX40 agonist ivuxolimab in advanced cancers. Across the whole study: Patients receiving dose escalation had hepatocellular carcinoma, melanoma, renal cell or head and neck cancer. Patients with prior anti-PD-1, anti-PD-L1 or anti-CTLA-4 therapy were eligible; 40% had some. Study conclusions and caveats: Some patients without response likewise showed low normalized clonal expansion.

Remarks on this clone: Its antigen is undetermined.

Germline V gene lookup returns CDR1 SGHDT and CDR2 YYEEEE. The V end was cut by 2 bases, the J end by 6 bases, with 15 bases between. The CDR3 runs to 14 residues. The protocol was immunoSEQ multiplex PCR, while the TCRdb copy is restricted to in-frame clones and leaves out a portion. This sample has about 63,000 clones, with roughly nine tenths found just once. This receptor was obtained from an adult with an advanced solid tumor such as melanoma, head and neck, liver or kidney cancer. The chain couples TRBV5-6 to TRBJ2-7, with a possible D match to TRBD1 (6 bases). The sequenced sample was CD4+ or CD8+ T cells sorted from blood, obtained in a trial of the OX40 agonist ivuxolimab. The CDR3 bases are TGTGCCAGCAGCTTTTATGTCAGGGGCACCGAGCAGTACTTC. It yields the protein CASSFYVRGTEQYF.